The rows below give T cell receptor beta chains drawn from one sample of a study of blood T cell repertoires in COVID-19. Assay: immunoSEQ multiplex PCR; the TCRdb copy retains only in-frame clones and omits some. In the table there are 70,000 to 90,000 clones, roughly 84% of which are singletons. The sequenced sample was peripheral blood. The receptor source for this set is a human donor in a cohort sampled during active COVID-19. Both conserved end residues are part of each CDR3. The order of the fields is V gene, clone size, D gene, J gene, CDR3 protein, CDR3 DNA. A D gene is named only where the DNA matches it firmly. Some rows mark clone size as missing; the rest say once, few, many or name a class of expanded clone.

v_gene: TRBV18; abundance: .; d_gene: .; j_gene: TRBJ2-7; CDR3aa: CASSPPGLEGSYEQYF; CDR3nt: TGTGCCAGCTCACCACCAGGCTTAGAGGGCTCCTACGAGCAGTACTTC
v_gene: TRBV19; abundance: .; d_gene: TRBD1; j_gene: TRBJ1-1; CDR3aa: CASRPEGERGRFEAFF; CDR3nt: TGTGCCAGTAGACCCGAGGGGGAAAGGGGGCGGTTTGAAGCTTTCTTT
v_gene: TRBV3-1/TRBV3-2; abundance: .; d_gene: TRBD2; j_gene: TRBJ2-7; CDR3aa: CASSQGTSGSYEQYF; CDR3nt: TGTGCCAGCAGCCAGGGGACTAGCGGGAGCTACGAGCAGTACTTC
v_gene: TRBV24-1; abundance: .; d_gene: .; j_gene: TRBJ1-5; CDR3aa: CATSDNSYSNQPQHF; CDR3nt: TGTGCCACCAGTGACAACAGCTATAGCAATCAGCCCCAGCATTTT
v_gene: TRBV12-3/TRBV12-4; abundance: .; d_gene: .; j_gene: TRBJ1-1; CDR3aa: CASSLGRTEAFF; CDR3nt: TGTGCCAGCAGTTTAGGTAGAACTGAAGCTTTCTTT
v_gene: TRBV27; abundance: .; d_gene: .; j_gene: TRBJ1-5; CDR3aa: CASGPLLGNQPQHF; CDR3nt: TGTGCCAGCGGCCCTCTGTTGGGCAATCAGCCCCAGCATTTT
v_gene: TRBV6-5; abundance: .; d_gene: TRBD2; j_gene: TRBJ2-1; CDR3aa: CASSYPSGGANEQFF; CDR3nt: TGTGCCAGCAGTTATCCGAGCGGGGGGGCTAATGAGCAGTTCTTC
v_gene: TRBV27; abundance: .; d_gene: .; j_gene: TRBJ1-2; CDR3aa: CASSPTGNYGYTF; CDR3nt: TGTGCCAGCAGCCCAACAGGGAACTATGGCTACACCTTC
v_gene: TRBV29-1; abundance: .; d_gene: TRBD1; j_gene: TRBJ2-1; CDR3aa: CSDRDRDNEQFF; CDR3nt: TGCAGCGACCGGGACAGGGACAATGAGCAGTTCTTC
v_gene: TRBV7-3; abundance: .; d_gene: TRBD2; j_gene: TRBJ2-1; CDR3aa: CASSFSGSYNEQFF; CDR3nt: TGTGCCAGCAGCTTTAGCGGGTCCTACAATGAGCAGTTCTTC
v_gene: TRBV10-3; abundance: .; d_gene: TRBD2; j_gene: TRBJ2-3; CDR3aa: CAMASAGAPDTQYF; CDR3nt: TGTGCCATGGCCAGTGCGGGAGCTCCAGATACGCAGTATTTT
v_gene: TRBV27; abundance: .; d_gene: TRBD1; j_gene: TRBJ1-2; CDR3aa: CASRPTGGNGYTF; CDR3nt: TGTGCCAGCAGACCGACAGGGGGCAATGGCTACACCTTC
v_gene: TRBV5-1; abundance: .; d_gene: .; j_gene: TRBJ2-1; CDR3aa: CASGPQGGYNEQFF; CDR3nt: TGCGCCAGCGGTCCACAGGGTGGGTATAATGAGCAGTTCTTC
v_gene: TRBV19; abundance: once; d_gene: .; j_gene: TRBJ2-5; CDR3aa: CASSIGSSQTTQYF; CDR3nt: TGTGCCAGTAGTATAGGGAGTAGTCAAACGACCCAGTACTTC
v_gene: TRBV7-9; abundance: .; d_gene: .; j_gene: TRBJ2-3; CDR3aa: CASSLAQGADTQYF; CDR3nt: TGTGCCAGCAGCTTAGCGCAAGGGGCAGATACGCAGTATTTT
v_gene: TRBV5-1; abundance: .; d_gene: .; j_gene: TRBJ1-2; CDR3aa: CASSSDRSDYGYTF; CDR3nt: TGCGCCAGCAGCTCCGACAGGAGCGACTATGGCTACACCTTC
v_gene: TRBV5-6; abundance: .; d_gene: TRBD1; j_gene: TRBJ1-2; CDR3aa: CASSEQGARALGYTF; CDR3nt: TGTGCCAGCAGCGAACAGGGGGCGCGAGCTCTTGGCTACACCTTC
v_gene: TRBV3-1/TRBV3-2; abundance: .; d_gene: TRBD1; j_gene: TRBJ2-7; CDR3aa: CASSQAGTGKYF; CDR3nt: TGTGCCAGCAGCCAAGCCGGGACAGGGAAGTACTTC
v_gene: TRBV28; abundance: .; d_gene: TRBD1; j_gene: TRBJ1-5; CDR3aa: CASSLSGTGGTGNQPQHF; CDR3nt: TGTGCCAGCAGTTTATCCGGGACAGGGGGGACGGGCAATCAGCCCCAGCATTTT
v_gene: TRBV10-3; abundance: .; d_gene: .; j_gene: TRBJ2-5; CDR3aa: CAISESTTVSETQYF; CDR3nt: TGTGCCATCAGTGAGTCGACGACAGTGTCGGAGACCCAGTACTTC
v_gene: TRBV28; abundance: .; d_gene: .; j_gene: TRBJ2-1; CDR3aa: CASSLQGSNEQFF; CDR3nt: TGTGCCAGCAGTTTACAGGGTTCTAATGAGCAGTTCTTC
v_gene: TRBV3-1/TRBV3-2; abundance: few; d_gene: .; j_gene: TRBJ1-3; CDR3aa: CASQGWQTNSGNTIYF; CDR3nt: TGTGCCTCCCAGGGGTGGCAGACCAACTCTGGAAACACCATATATTTT
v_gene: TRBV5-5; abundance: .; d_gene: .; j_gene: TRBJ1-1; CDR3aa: CASGEGGKRTEAFF; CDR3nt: TGTGCCAGCGGAGAGGGGGGGAAAAGGACTGAAGCTTTCTTT
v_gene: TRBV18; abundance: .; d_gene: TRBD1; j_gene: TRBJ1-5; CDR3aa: CASSPAGQNQPQHF; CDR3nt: TGTGCCAGCTCCCCGGCGGGACAGAATCAGCCCCAGCATTTT
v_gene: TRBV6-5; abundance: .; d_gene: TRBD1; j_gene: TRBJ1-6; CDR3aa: CASSYSWTGASPLHF; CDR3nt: TGTGCCAGCAGTTACTCGTGGACAGGGGCATCACCCCTCCACTTT
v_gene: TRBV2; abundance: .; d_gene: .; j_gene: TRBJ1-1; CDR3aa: CASTRQRLGVTEAFF; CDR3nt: TGTGCCAGCACCCGACAGAGACTTGGGGTCACTGAAGCTTTCTTT
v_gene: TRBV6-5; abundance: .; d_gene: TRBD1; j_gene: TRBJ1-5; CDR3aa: CASSGGDRENQPQHF; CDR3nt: TGTGCCAGCTCAGGGGGGGACAGGGAGAATCAGCCCCAGCATTTT
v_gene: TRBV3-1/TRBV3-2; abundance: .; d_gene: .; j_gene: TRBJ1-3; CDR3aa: CASSHDEGNTIYF; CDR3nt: TGTGCCAGCAGCCATGATGAGGGAAACACCATATATTTT
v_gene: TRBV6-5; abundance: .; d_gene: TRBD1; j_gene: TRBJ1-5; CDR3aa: CASKGTVEKPQHF; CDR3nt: TGTGCCAGCAAGGGGACAGTCGAGAAGCCCCAGCATTTT
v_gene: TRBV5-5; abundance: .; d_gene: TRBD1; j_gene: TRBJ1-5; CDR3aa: CASSSGQPNQPQHF; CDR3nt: TGTGCCAGCAGCTCGGGACAGCCCAATCAGCCCCAGCATTTT
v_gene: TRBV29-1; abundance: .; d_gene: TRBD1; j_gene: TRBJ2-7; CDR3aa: CSVAGTGVPFSYEQYF; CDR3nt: TGCAGCGTTGCAGGGACAGGGGTCCCATTCTCCTACGAGCAGTACTTC
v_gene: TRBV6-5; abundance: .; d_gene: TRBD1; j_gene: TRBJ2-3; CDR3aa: CASRPGQGTDTQYF; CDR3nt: TGTGCCAGCAGACCGGGACAGGGCACAGATACGCAGTATTTT
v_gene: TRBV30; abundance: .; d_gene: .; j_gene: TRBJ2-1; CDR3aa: CAWSGLVSYNEQFF; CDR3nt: TGTGCCTGGAGTGGACTCGTATCCTACAATGAGCAGTTCTTC
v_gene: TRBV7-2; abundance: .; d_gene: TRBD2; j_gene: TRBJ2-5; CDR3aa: CASSSGLAMETQYF; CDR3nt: TGTGCCAGCAGCTCCGGACTAGCGATGGAGACCCAGTACTTC
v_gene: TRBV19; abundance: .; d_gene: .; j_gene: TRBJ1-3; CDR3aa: CASSRSGNTIYF; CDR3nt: TGTGCCAGTAGCCGCTCTGGAAACACCATATATTTT
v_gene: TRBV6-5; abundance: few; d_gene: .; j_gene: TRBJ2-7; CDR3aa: CASSYRETGAYEQYF; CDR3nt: TGTGCCAGCAGTTACCGAGAGACAGGAGCCTACGAGCAGTACTTC
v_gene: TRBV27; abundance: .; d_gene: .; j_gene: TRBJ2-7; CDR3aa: CASSRESSYEQYF; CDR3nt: TGTGCCAGCAGTCGGGAGAGCTCCTACGAGCAGTACTTC
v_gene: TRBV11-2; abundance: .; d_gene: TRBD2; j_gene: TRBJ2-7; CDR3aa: CASSLGLAETYEQYF; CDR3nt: TGTGCCAGCAGCTTAGGACTAGCCGAGACCTACGAGCAGTACTTC
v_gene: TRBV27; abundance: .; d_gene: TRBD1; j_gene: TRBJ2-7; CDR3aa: CASSPDRDPYEQYF; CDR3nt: TGTGCCAGCAGCCCTGACAGGGATCCCTACGAGCAGTACTTC
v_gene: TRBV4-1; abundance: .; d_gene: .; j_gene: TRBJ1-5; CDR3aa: CASSHPTGGLSDQPQHF; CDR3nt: TGCGCCAGCAGCCATCCGACAGGAGGTCTCTCGGATCAGCCCCAGCATTTT
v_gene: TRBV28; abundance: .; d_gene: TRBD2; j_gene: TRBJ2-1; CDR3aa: CASSLSGRAYNEQFF; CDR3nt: TGTGCCAGCAGTCTCAGCGGGAGGGCCTACAATGAGCAGTTCTTC
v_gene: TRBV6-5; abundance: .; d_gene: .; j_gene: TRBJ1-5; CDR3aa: CATRGRLNQPQHF; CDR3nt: TGTGCCACGCGGGGGCGTCTCAATCAGCCCCAGCATTTT